Sequencing of this TCR beta chain was carried out in a study of OX40 agonist ivuxolimab in advanced cancers. Study-wide context: The dose-escalation cohort had hepatocellular carcinoma, melanoma, renal cell or head and neck cancer. Averaging about 60 years in age, with a range of roughly 23 to 80, the cohort was 65% to 90% male.

The method was immunoSEQ multiplex PCR; TCRdb's version includes in-frame clones alone and lacks a portion of them. The sample records 35,000 to 45,000 clones, 88% being singletons. This clone was observed a handful of times. Its antigen is not identified. Blood specimens came from baseline, cycle 4 day 1, and cycle 7 day 1. The CDR3 is 16 amino acids. Germline-derived CDR1 and CDR2 are MGHRA and YSYEKL. The ends were cut back, 0 bases at V and 3 bases at J, with 13 bases in the middle. Study observations and caveats: At 0.1 to 3.0 mg/kg and by week 6, CD4+ and CD8+ T cells in the blood had expanded clonally.

This clonotype originated in an adult with an advanced solid tumor such as melanoma, head and neck, liver or kidney cancer. The chain couples TRBV4-1 to TRBJ2-3; a weak D match, TRBD2 (6 bases). Sequences were derived from CD4+ or CD8+ T cells sorted from blood, sampled in a trial of the OX40 agonist ivuxolimab. CDR3 sequence reads: CASSQDLSGVTDTQYF. The DNA for the CDR3 is TGCGCCAGCAGCCAAGATTTGTCGGGAGTTACAGATACGCAGTATTTT.